The next 10 T cell receptor beta chains were all read from a single sample in a study of cytomegalovirus exposure and HLA in healthy donors. Generated by immunoSEQ multiplex PCR, the TCRdb table keeps only in-frame clones and is missing some. This table holds under 300,000 clones, around 87% found once. The sample comprised PBMCs. The receptors were gathered from a woman in her twenties or thirties in good health and CMV-seropositive.

With respect to this clone: The sample holds other DNA sequences that translate to the same CDR3. V and J are TRBV11-2 and TRBJ1-2, with TRBD1 as a possible D gene (6 bases). The germline V gene encodes CDR1 SGHAT and CDR2 FQNNGV. The CDR3 length is 14 residues. Trimming left V 1 base short and J 2 bases short, with 8 bases between. The CDR3 spells CASSLGGQNYGYTF. The DNA for the CDR3 is TGTGCCAGCAGCTTAGGAGGACAGAACTATGGCTACACCTTC.

In nucleotides, the CDR3 is TGTGCCAGTAGTTCCGGGACAGGGGGCCATCAGCCCCAGCATTTT. This gives the protein CASSSGTGGHQPQHF. V and J are TRBV19 and TRBJ1-5; 12 bases are a match to TRBD1. Germline trimming cut 5 bases from V and 5 bases from J; bases unmatched to any gene: 4. The CDR3 loop spans 15 amino acids. CDR1 and CDR2 from the germline V gene are LNHDA and SQIVND (reference sequence).

This clone turned up a few times. The gene calls are TRBV10-2 and TRBJ2-7, with D perhaps TRBD2 (6 bases). The CDR3 has 15 residues. Trimming removed 3 bases from V and 6 bases from J, with 18 bases in between. The germline V gene encodes CDR1 WSHSY and CDR2 SAAADI. CDR3 nucleotides: TGCGCCAGCAGTGAAGTCGGCGGGACCTCACTCGAGCAGTACTTC. Its protein is CASSEVGGTSLEQYF.

The rearrangement uses TRBV5-8 and TRBJ1-1; TRBD1 is a possible D gene (6 bases). Per the germline V gene, CDR1 is SGHTS and CDR2 is YDEGEE. Trimming left V 1 base short and J 9 bases short, with 13 bases between. The CDR3 has 13 residues. Here the CDR3 DNA reads TGTGCCAGCAGCTTGTACGTGACAGGTAAAGCTTTCTTT. Its protein is CASSLYVTGKAFF. Together with reference TRBV5-8 and TRBJ1-1, the CDR3 gives the full variable domain: EAGVTQSPTHLIKTRGQQATLRCSPISGHTSVYWYQQALGLGLQFLLWYDEGEERNRGNFPPRFSGRQFPNYSSELNVNALELEDSALYLCASSLYVTGKAFFGQGTRLTVV.

This clone appeared a few times. The chain has TRBV29-1 and TRBJ2-1; TRBD2 matches at 8 bases. The CDR3 consists of 13 residues. J was trimmed by 6 bases and V by 7 bases; bases with no gene match: 8. The germline CDR1 and CDR2 sequences are SQVTM and ANQGSEA. The CDR3, as DNA: TGCAGCGGAGGAGCGGGGGTCGCCAATGAGCAGTTCTTC. Translated, it gives CSGGAGVANEQFF.

This clone was seen a single time. The chain is built from TRBV6-1 and TRBJ1-5; tentative D call: TRBD1 (5 bases). The CDR3 has 13 amino acids. From germline, CDR1 is MNHNS and CDR2 SASEGT. V dropped 11 bases and J dropped 5 bases, with 16 bases sitting between them. This CDR3 is CAGQTDYDQPQHF. The CDR3 coding sequence is TGTGCCGGCCAGACAGATTACGATCAGCCCCAGCATTTT.

This clone occurred a few times. The chain joins TRBV6-6 to TRBJ2-7, with D maybe TRBD1 (5 bases). Germline values: CDR1 MNHNY, CDR2 SVGAGI (reference sequence). The ends were cut back, 8 bases at V and 6 bases at J, with 14 bases in the middle. This CDR3 contains 12 residues. The CDR3 sequence is CASGANLGEQYF. CDR3 sequence (DNA): TGTGCCAGCGGGGCCAACCTGGGCGAGCAGTACTTC.

The V gene is TRBV6-6, the J gene TRBJ1-5, with D tentatively TRBD1 (6 bases). This CDR3 is built from 15 residues. Germline-derived CDR1 and CDR2 are MNHNY and SVGAGI (reference sequence). V was cut by 4 bases and J by 0 bases, with 10 bases left in between. DNA for the CDR3: TGTGCCAGCAGTTGGACAGATTATAGCAATCAGCCCCAGCATTTT. Protein sequence: CASSWTDYSNQPQHF.

This chain connects TRBV18 to TRBJ2-7; possibly TRBD1 for D (5 bases). The germline V gene encodes CDR1 KGHSH and CDR2 LQKENI. V dropped 3 bases and J dropped 0 bases, with 12 bases sitting between them. The CDR3 totals 15 residues. The CDR3 reads CASSPRQSISYEQYF. CDR3 coding DNA: TGTGCCAGCTCACCCAGACAGAGTATCTCCTACGAGCAGTACTTC.

The rearrangement joins TRBV2 to TRBJ2-7; possibly TRBD1 for D (5 bases). V lost 11 bases and J 3 bases, leaving 14 bases between the germline ends. The CDR3 is 12 residues long. The V gene's germline CDR1 is SNHLY and CDR2 FYNNEI. CDR3 region: CASQAGNYEQYF. The CDR3 coding sequence is TGTGCCTCTCAGGCAGGGAACTACGAGCAGTACTTC.